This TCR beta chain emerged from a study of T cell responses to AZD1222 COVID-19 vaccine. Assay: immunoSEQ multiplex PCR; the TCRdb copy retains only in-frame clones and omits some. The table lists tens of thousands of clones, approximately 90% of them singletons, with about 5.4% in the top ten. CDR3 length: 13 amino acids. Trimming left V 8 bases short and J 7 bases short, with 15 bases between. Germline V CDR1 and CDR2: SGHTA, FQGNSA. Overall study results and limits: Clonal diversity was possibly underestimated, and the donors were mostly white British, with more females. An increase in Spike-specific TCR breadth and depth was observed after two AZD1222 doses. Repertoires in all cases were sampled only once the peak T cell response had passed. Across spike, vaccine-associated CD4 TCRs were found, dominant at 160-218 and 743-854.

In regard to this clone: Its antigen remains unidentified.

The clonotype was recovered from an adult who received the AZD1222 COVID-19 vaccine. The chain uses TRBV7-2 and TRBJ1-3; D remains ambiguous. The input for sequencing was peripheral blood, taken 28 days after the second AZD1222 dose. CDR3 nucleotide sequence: TGTGCCAGCGGGAATAGCAAAGTGAACACCATATATTTT. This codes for CASGNSKVNTIYF. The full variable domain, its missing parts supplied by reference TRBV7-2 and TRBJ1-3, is GAGVSQSPSNKVTEKGKDVELRCDPISGHTALYWYRQSLGQGLEFLIYFQGNSAPDKSGLPSDRFSAERTGGSVSTLTIQRTQQEDSAVYLCASGNSKVNTIYFGEGSWLTVV.